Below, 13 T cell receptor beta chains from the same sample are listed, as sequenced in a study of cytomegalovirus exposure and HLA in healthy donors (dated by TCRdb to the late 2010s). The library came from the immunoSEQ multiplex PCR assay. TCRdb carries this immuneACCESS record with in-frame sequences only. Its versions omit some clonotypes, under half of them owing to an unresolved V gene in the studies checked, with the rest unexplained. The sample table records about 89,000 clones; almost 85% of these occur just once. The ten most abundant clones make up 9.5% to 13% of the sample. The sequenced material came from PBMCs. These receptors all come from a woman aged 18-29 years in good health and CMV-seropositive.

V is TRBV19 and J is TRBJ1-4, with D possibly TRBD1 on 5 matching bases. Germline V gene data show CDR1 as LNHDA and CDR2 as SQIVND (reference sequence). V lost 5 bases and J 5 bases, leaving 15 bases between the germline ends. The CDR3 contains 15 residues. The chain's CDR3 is CASSRGWESNEKLFF. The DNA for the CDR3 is TGTGCCAGTAGTCGGGGGTGGGAGTCCAATGAAAAACTGTTTTTT.

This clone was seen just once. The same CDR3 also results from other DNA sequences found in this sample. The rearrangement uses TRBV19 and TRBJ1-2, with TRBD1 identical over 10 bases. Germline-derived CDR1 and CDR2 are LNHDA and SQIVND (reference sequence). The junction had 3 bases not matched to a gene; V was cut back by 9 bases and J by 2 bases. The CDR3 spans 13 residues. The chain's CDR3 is CASGGQGNYGYTF. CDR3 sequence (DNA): TGTGCCAGCGGGGGACAGGGGAACTATGGCTACACCTTC.

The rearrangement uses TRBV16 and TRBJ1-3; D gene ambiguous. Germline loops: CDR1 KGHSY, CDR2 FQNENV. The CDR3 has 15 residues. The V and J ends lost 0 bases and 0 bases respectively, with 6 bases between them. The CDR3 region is CASSQSPSSGNTIYF. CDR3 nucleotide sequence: TGTGCCAGCAGCCAATCTCCGAGCTCTGGAAACACCATATATTTT.

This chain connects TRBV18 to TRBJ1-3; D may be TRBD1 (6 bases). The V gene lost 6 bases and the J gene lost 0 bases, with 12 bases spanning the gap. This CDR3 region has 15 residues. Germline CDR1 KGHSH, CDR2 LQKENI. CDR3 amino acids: CASSVTGNSGNTIYF. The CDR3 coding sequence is TGTGCCAGCTCGGTTACAGGGAACTCTGGAAACACCATATATTTT. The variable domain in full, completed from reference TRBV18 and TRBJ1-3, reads NAGVMQNPRHLVRRRGQEARLRCSPMKGHSHVYWYRQLPEEGLKFMVYLQKENIIDESGMPKERFSAEFPKEGPSILRIQQVVRGDSAAYFCASSVTGNSGNTIYFGEGSWLTVV.

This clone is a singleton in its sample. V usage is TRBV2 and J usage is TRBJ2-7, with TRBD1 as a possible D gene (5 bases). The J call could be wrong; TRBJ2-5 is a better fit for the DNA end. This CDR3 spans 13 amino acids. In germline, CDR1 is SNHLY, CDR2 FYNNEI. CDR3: CASNTRVQETQYF. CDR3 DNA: TGTGCCAGCAACACCAGGGTCCAAGAGACCCAGTACTTC.

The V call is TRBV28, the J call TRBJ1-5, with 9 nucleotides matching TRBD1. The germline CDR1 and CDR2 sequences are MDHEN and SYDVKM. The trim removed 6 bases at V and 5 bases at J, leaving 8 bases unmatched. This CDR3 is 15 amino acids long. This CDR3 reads CASRENRGRDQPQHF. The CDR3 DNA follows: TGTGCCAGCAGGGAGAACAGGGGGCGCGATCAGCCCCAGCATTTT.

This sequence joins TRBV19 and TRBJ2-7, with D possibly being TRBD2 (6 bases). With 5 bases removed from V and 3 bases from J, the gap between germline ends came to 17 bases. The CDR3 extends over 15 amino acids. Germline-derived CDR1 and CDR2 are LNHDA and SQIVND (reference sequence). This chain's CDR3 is CASSPGGGAYYEQYF. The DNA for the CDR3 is TGTGCCAGTAGTCCTGGAGGCGGGGCTTACTACGAGCAGTACTTC.

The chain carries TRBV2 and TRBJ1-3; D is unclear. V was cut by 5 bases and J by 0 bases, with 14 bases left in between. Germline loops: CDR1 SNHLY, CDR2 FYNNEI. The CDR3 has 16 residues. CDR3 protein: CASSPKRHHSGNTIYF. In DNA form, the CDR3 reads TGTGCCAGCAGTCCCAAGAGGCACCACTCTGGAAACACCATATATTTT.

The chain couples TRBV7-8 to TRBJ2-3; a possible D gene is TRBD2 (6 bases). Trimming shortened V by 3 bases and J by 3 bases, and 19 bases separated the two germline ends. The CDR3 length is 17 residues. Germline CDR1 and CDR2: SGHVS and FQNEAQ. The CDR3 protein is CASSFVRGWSGTDTQYF. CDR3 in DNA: TGTGCCAGCAGCTTTGTCCGGGGGTGGAGTGGGACAGATACGCAGTATTTT. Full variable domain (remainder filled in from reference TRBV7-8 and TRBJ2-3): GAGVSQSPRYKVAKRGQDVALRCDPISGHVSLFWYQQALGQGPEFLTYFQNEAQLDKSGLPSDRFFAERPEGSVSTLKIQRTQQEDSAVYLCASSFVRGWSGTDTQYFGPGTRLTVL.

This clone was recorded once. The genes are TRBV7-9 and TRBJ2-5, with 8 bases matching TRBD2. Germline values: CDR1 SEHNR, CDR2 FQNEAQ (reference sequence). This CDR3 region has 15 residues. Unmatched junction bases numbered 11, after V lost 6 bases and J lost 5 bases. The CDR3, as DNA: TGTGCCAGCAGTTCCAATAGCGGGGACTGGGAGACCCAGTACTTC. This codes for CASSSNSGDWETQYF.

The CDR3 protein is CASSPGTEGGYTF. The CDR3 region has the DNA TGTGCCAGCTCACCTGGGACAGAGGGTGGCTACACCTTC. V is TRBV18 and J is TRBJ1-2, with TRBD1 identical over 7 bases. The V and J ends lost 3 bases and 7 bases, in that order; junction bases with no gene match: 5. Germline CDR1 KGHSH, CDR2 LQKENI. The CDR3 covers 13 residues. Full variable domain (remainder filled in from reference TRBV18 and TRBJ1-2): NAGVMQNPRHLVRRRGQEARLRCSPMKGHSHVYWYRQLPEEGLKFMVYLQKENIIDESGMPKERFSAEFPKEGPSILRIQQVVRGDSAAYFCASSPGTEGGYTFGSGTRLTVV.

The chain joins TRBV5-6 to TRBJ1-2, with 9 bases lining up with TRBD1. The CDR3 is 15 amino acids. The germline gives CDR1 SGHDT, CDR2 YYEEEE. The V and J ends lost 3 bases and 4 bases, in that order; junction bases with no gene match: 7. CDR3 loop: CASSSKQGASYGYTF. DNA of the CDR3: TGTGCCAGCAGCTCTAAACAGGGGGCTAGCTATGGCTACACCTTC.

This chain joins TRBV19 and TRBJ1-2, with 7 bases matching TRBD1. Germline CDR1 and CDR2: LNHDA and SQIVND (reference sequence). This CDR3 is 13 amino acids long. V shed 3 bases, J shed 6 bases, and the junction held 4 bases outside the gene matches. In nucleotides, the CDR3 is TGTGCCAGTAGTATCCGGGACAGAGATGGCTACACCTTC. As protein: CASSIRDRDGYTF.